These 24 T cell receptor beta chains came from one sample sequenced in a study of graft-versus-host responses after intestinal transplantation. Sequencing used immunoSEQ multiplex PCR; TCRdb keeps in-frame clones, though not all of them. The table has over 65,000 clones, approximately 90% seen once; the top ten hold 0.55% to 0.75%. The sample was PBMCs, taken 98 days after intestinal transplantation. The receptors were gathered from a human patient who received an intestinal transplant, so some T cells may come from the graft donor.

J is TRBJ2-1 and V is TRBV2; 7 positions agree with TRBD1. J was trimmed by 2 bases and V by 10 bases; bases with no gene match: 5. CDR1 and CDR2 (germline): SNHLY, FYNNEI. The CDR3 length is 13 residues. Here the CDR3 DNA reads TGTGCCACCAGGGACAGCCCCTACAATGAGCAGTTCTTC. This codes for CATRDSPYNEQFF.

This chain uses TRBV28 with TRBJ2-3; D perhaps matches TRBD1 (6 bases). The CDR3 runs 16 residues. Trimming cost V 3 bases and J 1 base, with 14 bases left between them. Germline V CDR1 and CDR2: MDHEN, SYDVKM. The DNA of the CDR3 is TGTGCCAGCAGTTTTTTAGGGGACATTGGCACAGATACGCAGTATTTT. Residues: CASSFLGDIGTDTQYF.

This rearrangement joins TRBV13 to TRBJ2-2; 9 bases line up with TRBD2. V trimming: 2 bases; J trimming: 3 bases; junction bases outside the gene matches: 7. The CDR3 covers 17 residues. The germline CDR1 and CDR2 sequences are PRHDT and FYEKMQ (reference sequence). This CDR3 is CASSLRGLAGYTGELFF. The DNA for the CDR3 is TGTGCCAGCAGCTTAAGGGGCCTAGCGGGGTACACCGGGGAGCTGTTTTTT.

The chain recombines TRBV18 with TRBJ2-1, with 9 bases identical to TRBD2. The CDR3 length is 14 residues. From germline, CDR1 is KGHSH and CDR2 LQKENI. The trim removed 1 base at V and 9 bases at J, leaving 4 bases unmatched. The CDR3 region has the DNA TGTGCCAGCTCACCACGGCGGGAGGGAGGTGAGCAGTTCTTC. Translation gives CASSPRREGGEQFF.

The chain employs TRBV10-2 and TRBJ1-1; D possibly corresponds to TRBD1 (5 bases). The CDR3 totals 13 residues. V was shortened by 4 bases and J by 1 base, with 7 bases between the two germline ends. Germline CDR1 reads WSHSY; CDR2 reads SAAADI. CDR3 bases: TGCGCCAGCAGTGGCGGGACGAACACTGAAGCTTTCTTT. Protein sequence: CASSGGTNTEAFF.

The V and J genes are TRBV2 and TRBJ1-1; 8 bases align to TRBD1. This CDR3 has 14 amino acids. The J segment lost 3 bases and the V segment lost 4 bases, leaving 4 bases of the junction unmatched. The germline CDR1 and CDR2 sequences are SNHLY and FYNNEI. CDR3: CASSGGRGHTEAFF. The DNA for the CDR3 is TGTGCCAGCAGTGGCGGCAGGGGGCACACTGAAGCTTTCTTT.

The chain is built from TRBV6-1 and TRBJ1-2; a weak D match, TRBD1 (5 bases). Germline V lookup: CDR1 MNHNS, CDR2 SASEGT. V was trimmed by 6 bases and J by 7 bases, leaving 12 bases between them. The CDR3 runs 12 residues. The CDR3 sequence is CASSRLGGGYTF. The DNA of the CDR3 is TGTGCCAGCAGCCGACTCGGGGGTGGCTACACCTTC.

This chain joins TRBV6-6 and TRBJ2-5, with D possibly matching TRBD2 (5 bases). This CDR3 spans 13 amino acids. Germline V gene sequence: CDR1 MNHNY, CDR2 SVGAGI (reference sequence). Trimming cost V 5 bases and J 3 bases, with 10 bases left between them. CDR3 in DNA: TGTGCCAGCAGTAGTTGGGGAGAAGAGACCCAGTACTTC. This encodes CASSSWGEETQYF.

This chain joins TRBV4-1 and TRBJ2-3; D remains ambiguous. There are 16 residues in the CDR3. Germline values: CDR1 MGHRA, CDR2 YSYEKL. The V end was cut by 1 base, the J end by 5 bases, with 16 bases between. The CDR3 DNA follows: TGCGCCAGCAGCCAAGGACTGATGATGGGTGGAGATACGCAGTATTTT. Protein product: CASSQGLMMGGDTQYF.

This rearrangement joins TRBV6-5 to TRBJ2-5; TRBD1 matches at 8 bases. The CDR3 has 15 residues. After removal of 6 bases from V and 5 bases from J, the junction contained 11 bases not matched to a gene. Germline values: CDR1 MNHEY, CDR2 SVGAGI. Here the CDR3 reads CASSHGQGFWETQYF. CDR3 in DNA: TGTGCCAGCAGCCATGGACAGGGCTTTTGGGAGACCCAGTACTTC.

The chain links TRBV9 to TRBJ1-1, with D possibly being TRBD1 (5 bases). CDR1 is SGDLS and CDR2 is YYNGEE in the germline V gene. The V end lost 4 bases, the J end lost 4 bases, and 17 bases lay between the germline ends. The CDR3 has 15 residues. CDR3 in DNA: TGTGCCAGCAGCTTTAGCCCAGGGTTTAGCACTGAAGCTTTCTTT. Translation: CASSFSPGFSTEAFF.

The rearrangement uses TRBV9 and TRBJ1-4; D is ambiguous. V gave up 4 bases and J gave up 7 bases, with 17 bases separating them. CDR1 is SGDLS, CDR2 YYNGEE, per germline. The CDR3 totals 15 residues. CDR3 protein: CASSSQWGVGEKLFF. CDR3 bases: TGTGCCAGCAGCAGCCAGTGGGGAGTCGGTGAAAAACTGTTTTTT.

The J gene is TRBJ1-2, the V gene TRBV10-2, with a weak D call TRBD1 (5 bases). From germline, CDR1 is WSHSY and CDR2 SAAADI. With 4 bases removed from V and 3 bases from J, the gap between germline ends came to 15 bases. The CDR3 totals 15 residues. The CDR3 sequence: CASSVGDGGYYGYTF. CDR3 coding DNA: TGCGCCAGCAGTGTTGGTGATGGGGGGTACTATGGCTACACCTTC.

Note on this clone: At one end, the junction sequence differs from germline, possibly due to a read error. The chain employs TRBV29-1 and TRBJ1-6; 7 bases are a match to TRBD1. Germline V gene sequence: CDR1 SQVTM, CDR2 ANQGSEA. The CDR3 runs 13 residues. The CDR3 spells CSVQEGANSPLHF. CDR3 coding DNA: TGCAGCGTTCAAGAGGGGGCGAATTCACCCCTCCACTTT.

The table lists this clone with a count of one. The V and J genes are TRBV11-2 and TRBJ1-5; D call uncertain. This CDR3 spans 13 amino acids. CDR1 and CDR2 from the germline V gene are SGHAT and FQNNGV. V was shortened by 1 base and J by 7 bases, with 8 bases between the two germline ends. CDR3 DNA sequence: TGTGCCAGCAGCTTAGGGGTGGGGCAGCCCCAGCATTTT. Amino acid sequence: CASSLGVGQPQHF.

The chain combines TRBV7-9 with TRBJ2-1; D is unclear. This CDR3 spans 13 amino acids. The V and J ends lost 0 bases and 9 bases respectively, with 9 bases between them. Germline-derived CDR1 and CDR2 are SEHNR and FQNEAQ (reference sequence). CDR3 loop: CASSLALGREQFF. The CDR3 nucleotides are TGTGCCAGCAGCTTAGCGCTCGGGCGTGAGCAGTTCTTC.

This clone was recorded only once. The chain combines TRBV5-1 with TRBJ2-3; TRBD1 matches at 8 bases. V shed 4 bases and J 2 bases; nucleotides not matched to a gene: 3. The CDR3 extends over 14 amino acids. Germline V gives CDR1 SGHRS, CDR2 YFSETQ. CDR3 nucleotides: TGCGCCAGCAGCACCAGGGGGCCCACAGATACGCAGTATTTT. It yields the protein CASSTRGPTDTQYF. The full variable domain, with the rest looked up from reference TRBV5-1 and TRBJ2-3, is KAGVTQTPRYLIKTRGQQVTLSCSPISGHRSVSWYQQTPGQGLQFLFEYFSETQRNKGNFPGRFSGRQFSNSRSEMNVSTLELGDSALYLCASSTRGPTDTQYFGPGTRLTVL.

This sequence joins TRBV6-1 and TRBJ1-4, with a weak D call TRBD1 (5 bases). V was trimmed by 3 bases and J by 8 bases, leaving 10 bases between them. The CDR3 sequence is 13 residues long. Germline CDR1 and CDR2: MNHNS and SASEGT. CDR3 in DNA: TGTGCCAGCAGTGACAGGGAAACAGAAAAACTGTTTTTT. Encoded protein: CASSDRETEKLFF.

This rearrangement joins TRBV7-3 to TRBJ2-3; TRBD2 matches at 8 bases. CDR3 length equals 16 residues. Germline V gene lookup returns CDR1 SGHTA and CDR2 FQGTGA. The J segment lost 0 bases and the V segment lost 2 bases, leaving 4 bases of the junction unmatched. CDR3 nucleotide sequence: TGTGCCAGCAGCTTAGCGGGAGGTACCAGCACAGATACGCAGTATTTT. This encodes CASSLAGGTSTDTQYF.

The chain joins TRBV21-1 to TRBJ2-3; the table's D call TRBD2 went unverified against the DNA. TRBV21-1 is recorded as a pseudogene. The CDR3 runs 14 residues. For the CDR3, the DNA is TGTGCCAGCAGCAAAACGGGGGTAGCAGATACGCAGTATTTT. This codes for CASSKTGVADTQYF.

This clone has just one count. J is TRBJ2-2 and V is TRBV5-1; D is undetermined. The germline V gene has CDR1 SGHRS and CDR2 YFSETQ. CDR3 size: 15 residues. The germline V and J ends were trimmed by 2 bases and 2 bases, with 10 bases remaining between them. The DNA of the CDR3 is TGCGCCAGCAGCTTAGCCCGCCTTAACACCGGGGAGCTGTTTTTT. This sequence encodes CASSLARLNTGELFF. The entire variable domain, with the rest obtained from reference TRBV5-1 and TRBJ2-2, is as follows: KAGVTQTPRYLIKTRGQQVTLSCSPISGHRSVSWYQQTPGQGLQFLFEYFSETQRNKGNFPGRFSGRQFSNSRSEMNVSTLELGDSALYLCASSLARLNTGELFFGEGSRLTVL.

This clone is a singleton in its sample. This sequence joins TRBV10-3 and TRBJ2-7; D remains unclear. The CDR3 is 16 residues long. V shed 6 bases and J shed 0 bases, with 18 bases lying between them. Germline V lookup: CDR1 ENHRY, CDR2 SYGVKD. The CDR3 DNA follows: TGTGCCATCAGAGCTTCCCCAGGCTTTAGCTCCTACGAGCAGTACTTC. Its translation: CAIRASPGFSSYEQYF.

The chain is built from TRBV5-5 and TRBJ2-2; 7 nucleotides align to TRBD1. The CDR3 extends over 15 amino acids. The germline gives CDR1 SGHKS, CDR2 YYEKEE (reference sequence). Trimming at V came to 2 bases and at J to 2 bases, leaving 3 bases not matched to a gene. DNA for the CDR3: TGTGCCAGCAGCTTAGACAGGGATAACACCGGGGAGCTGTTTTTT. It translates to CASSLDRDNTGELFF.

The chain combines TRBV4-1 with TRBJ2-3, with 10 bases matching TRBD2. This CDR3 contains 17 residues. V dropped 0 bases and J dropped 6; count of bases not matched to a gene: 9. Germline CDR1 and CDR2: MGHRA and YSYEKL. The CDR3 sequence: CASSQESGRGGSDTQYF. CDR3 DNA: TGCGCCAGCAGCCAAGAGAGCGGGAGGGGGGGATCCGATACGCAGTATTTT.